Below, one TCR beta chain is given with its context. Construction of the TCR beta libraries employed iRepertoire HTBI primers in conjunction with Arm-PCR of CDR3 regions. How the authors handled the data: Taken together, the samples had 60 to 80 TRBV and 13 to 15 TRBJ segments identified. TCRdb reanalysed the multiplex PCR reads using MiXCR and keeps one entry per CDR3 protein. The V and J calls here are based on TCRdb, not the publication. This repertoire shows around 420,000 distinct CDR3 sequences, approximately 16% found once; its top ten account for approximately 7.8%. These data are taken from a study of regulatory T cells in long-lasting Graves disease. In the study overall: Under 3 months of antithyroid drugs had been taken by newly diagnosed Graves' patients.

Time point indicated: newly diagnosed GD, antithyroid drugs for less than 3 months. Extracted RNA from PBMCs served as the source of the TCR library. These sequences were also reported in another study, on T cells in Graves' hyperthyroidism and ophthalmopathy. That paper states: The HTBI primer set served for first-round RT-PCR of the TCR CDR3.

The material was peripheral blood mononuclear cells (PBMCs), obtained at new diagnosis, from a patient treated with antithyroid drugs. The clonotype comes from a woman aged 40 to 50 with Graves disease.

CDR3 loop: CASSVESGGTYEQYF. The CDR3 DNA sequence: TGTGCCAGCAGTGTGGAAAGTGGTGGGACCTACGAGCAGTACTTC. This chain links TRBV6-1 with TRBJ2-7; D uncertain. This CDR3 spans 15 amino acids. Trimming took off 4 bases at V and 2 bases at J, with 15 bases between the two ends. CDR1 is MNHNS and CDR2 is SASEGT in the germline V gene.